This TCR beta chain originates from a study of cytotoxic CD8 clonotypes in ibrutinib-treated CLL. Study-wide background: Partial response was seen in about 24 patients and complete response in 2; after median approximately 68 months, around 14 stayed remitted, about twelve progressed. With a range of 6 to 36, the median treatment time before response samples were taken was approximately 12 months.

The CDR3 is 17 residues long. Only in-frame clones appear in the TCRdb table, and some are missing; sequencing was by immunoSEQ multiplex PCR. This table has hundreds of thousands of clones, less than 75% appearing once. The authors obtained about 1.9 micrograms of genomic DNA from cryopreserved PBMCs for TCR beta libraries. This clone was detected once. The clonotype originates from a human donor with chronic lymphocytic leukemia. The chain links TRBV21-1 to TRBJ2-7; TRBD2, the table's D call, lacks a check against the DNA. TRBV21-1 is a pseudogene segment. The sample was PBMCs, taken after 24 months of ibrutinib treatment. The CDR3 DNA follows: TGTGCCAGCAGCAGAGGACTAGCGGGAGGCCCTCGTCGGGAGCAGTACTTC. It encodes CASSRGLAGGPRREQYF.